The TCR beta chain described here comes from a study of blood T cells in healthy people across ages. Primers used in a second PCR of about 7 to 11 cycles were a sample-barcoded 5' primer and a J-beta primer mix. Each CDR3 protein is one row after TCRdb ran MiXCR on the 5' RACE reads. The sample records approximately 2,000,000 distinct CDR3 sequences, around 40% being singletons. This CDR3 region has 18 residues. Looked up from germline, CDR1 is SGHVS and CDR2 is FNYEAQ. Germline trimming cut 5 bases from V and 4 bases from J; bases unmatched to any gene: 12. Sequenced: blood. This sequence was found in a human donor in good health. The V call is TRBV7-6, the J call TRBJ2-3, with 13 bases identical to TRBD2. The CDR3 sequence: CASSNGLAGDFVADTQYF. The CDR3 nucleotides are TGTGCCAGCAGCAACGGACTAGCGGGGGACTTCGTCGCAGATACGCAGTATTTT.